This note documents a single TCR beta chain sequence. Its cognate antigen is unknown. These data are taken from a study of shared clonotypes between healthy human individuals. Overall study findings and caveats: Roughly 5% of naive CD4 clonotypes were shared across a few donors.

This CDR3 contains 16 residues. Per germline, CDR1 MNHNY and CDR2 SVGAGI (reference sequence). Trimming cost V 7 bases and J 3 bases; bases outside gene matches: 11. The table came from immunoSEQ multiplex PCR; TCRdb's copy has only in-frame clones and leaves some out. The sample includes more than 850,000 clones, approximately 80% of them seen just once. CD45RA-negative memory and CD45RA+ naive subsets were split from the CD4+ cells. J is TRBJ2-2 and V is TRBV6-6, with 7 bases that match TRBD2. Source material: memory CD4+ T cells from PBMCs. Described subset: CD45RA-negative fraction. The TCR was taken from a man younger than 35 in good health. Some clones in this sample may be carry-over from other donors' samples. The CDR3 loop is CASNPVAGPYTGELFF. In nucleotides, the CDR3 is TGTGCCAGCAACCCTGTAGCGGGCCCTTACACCGGGGAGCTGTTTTTT.